The source of this T cell receptor beta chain is a study of regulatory T cells in long-lasting Graves disease. Time point in this sample: persistent/refractory GD, antithyroid drugs over 5 years with positive TRAb. The TCR library used RNA extracted from PBMCs. The CDR3 runs to 15 residues. Germline-derived CDR1 and CDR2 are LNHDA and SQIVND (reference sequence). V was trimmed by 4 bases and J by 0 bases, leaving 12 bases between them. This clonotype came up a few times. The authors built TCR beta libraries using iRepertoire HTBI primers and Arm-PCR of CDR3 regions. One entry per CDR3 protein, called by TCRdb with MiXCR from the multiplex PCR reads. Of 700,000 or so distinct CDR3 sequences detected, around 32% appear once; the ten largest clones hold under 50%.

The TCR originated in a female donor with Graves disease. The rearrangement joins TRBV19 to TRBJ1-1; no reliable D call. Source: peripheral blood mononuclear cells (PBMCs), taken when the disease was refractory, from a patient treated with antithyroid drugs. The CDR3 sequence: CASSTDGMMNTEAFF. CDR3 bases: TGTGCCAGTAGTACTGACGGGATGATGAACACTGAAGCTTTCTTT.